Each of the 13 T cell receptor beta chains below was sequenced from the same sample in a study of T cell therapy after organ transplantation. The antigens these receptors bind are not known. This sample's time point: 4-8 weeks after completion of therapy. Sequenced by immunoSEQ multiplex PCR; TCRdb stores in-frame clones only, minus some. Altogether nearly 20,000 clones are present, around 81% being singletons, with the ten largest covering just over 9%. The sample here was CD8+ T cells from blood, taken after autologous CMV-specific T cell therapy. The receptors were sampled from a human patient who had received a solid organ transplant and had CMV disease. Part of the T cell pool may stem from the graft donor.

This chain joins TRBV2 and TRBJ2-7, with 7 bases identical to TRBD1. CDR1 and CDR2 from the germline V gene are SNHLY and FYNNEI. CDR3 length: 13 residues. The V gene end was trimmed by 3 bases and the J gene end by 2 bases; junction bases not matched to a gene: 1. This CDR3 is CASSEDRTYEQYF. The CDR3 region has the DNA TGTGCCAGCAGTGAGGACAGGACCTACGAGCAGTACTTC.

J is TRBJ2-4 and V is TRBV6-1; 7 positions match TRBD1. Germline CDR1 MNHNS, CDR2 SASEGT. With 1 base clipped from V and 5 bases from J, the junction kept 5 bases outside the gene matches. CDR3 length equals 15 residues. CDR3 sequence (DNA): TGTGCCAGCAGTGAAGAACAGGGGACGCAAAACATTCAGTACTTC. Translation gives CASSEEQGTQNIQYF.

The J gene is TRBJ2-7, the V gene TRBV7-9; 7 bases are a match to TRBD1. The CDR3 totals 12 residues. Trimming removed 5 bases from V and 6 bases from J; junction bases left unmatched: 4. Germline CDR1 reads SEHNR; CDR2 reads FQNEAQ (reference sequence). The CDR3: CASSPTGIEQYF. CDR3 nucleotide sequence: TGTGCCAGCAGCCCGACAGGGATCGAGCAGTACTTC.

A remark on this clone: The final CDR3 position lacks the conserved phenylalanine or tryptophan, pointing to a likely read error. The chain uses TRBV6-5 and TRBJ2-7; D is unclear. With 0 bases removed from V and 5 bases from J, the gap between germline ends came to 5 bases. CDR3 size: 12 residues. The germline V gene has CDR1 MNHEY and CDR2 SVGAGI. CDR3 amino acids: CASSYSANEQYL. The DNA of the CDR3 is TGTGCCAGCAGTTACTCGGCTAACGAGCAGTACCTC.

This clone is a singleton in its sample. The chain recombines TRBV4-3 with TRBJ1-2; a weak D match, TRBD1 (5 bases). The CDR3 sequence is 15 residues long. Trimming left V 0 bases short and J 3 bases short, with 11 bases between. CDR1 and CDR2 from the germline V gene are LGHNA and YSLEER. CDR3 loop: CASSQDSGGDYGYTF. CDR3 in DNA: TGCGCCAGCAGCCAAGATAGTGGGGGGGACTATGGCTACACCTTC.

The J gene is TRBJ1-2, the V gene TRBV23-1, with 7 bases aligning to TRBD1. TRBV23-1 belongs to the ORF category, with a function that is uncertain. J was trimmed by 4 bases and V by 9 bases; bases with no gene match: 8. The CDR3 runs to 13 residues. The CDR3 reads CARAGGAPYGYTF. The CDR3 nucleotides read TGCGCCAGGGCAGGGGGAGCCCCCTATGGCTACACCTTC.

The V and J genes are TRBV5-6 and TRBJ1-2, with D unclear. CDR1 is SGHDT and CDR2 is YYEEEE in the germline V gene. This CDR3 contains 13 residues. V lost 3 bases to trimming and J lost 1 base, with 7 bases between them. The DNA of the CDR3 is TGTGCCAGCAGCTCGGACCTTAACTATGGCTACACCTTC. This codes for CASSSDLNYGYTF.

The chain combines TRBV27 with TRBJ2-1; 10 bases are a match to TRBD2. After removal of 5 bases from V and 8 bases from J, the junction contained 6 bases not matched to a gene. Germline CDR1 is MNHEY and CDR2 is SMNVEV (reference sequence). CDR3 size: 14 residues. In nucleotides, the CDR3 is TGTGCCAGCAGTAGGGTAGCGGGAGGCGATGAGCAGTTCTTC. Residues: CASSRVAGGDEQFF.

By share, this clone ranks as medium-sized. The same CDR3 arises from other DNA sequences in this sample as well. The rearrangement links TRBV29-1 to TRBJ2-7, with 9 bases identical to TRBD1. Germline values: CDR1 SQVTM, CDR2 ANQGSEA. CDR3 length equals 13 residues. The ends lost 2 bases at V and 4 bases at J; junction bases unmatched: 3. For the CDR3, the DNA is TGCAGCGTTGAAACAGGGGGCGGATACGAGCAGTACTTC. This translates into CSVETGGGYEQYF.

This clone was seen more than once but under ten times. V gene TRBV30 combines with J gene TRBJ1-5, with D tentatively TRBD1 (5 bases). The CDR3 totals 15 residues. In germline, CDR1 is GTSNPN, CDR2 SVGIG (reference sequence). Deletions cut 3 bases from V and 2 bases from J, with 14 bases between. The CDR3 loop is CAWRPGLGRNQPQHF. As DNA, the CDR3 is TGTGCCTGGAGGCCGGGACTTGGCCGCAATCAGCCCCAGCATTTT.

The sample holds one count of this clone. The V gene is TRBV9, the J gene TRBJ1-2; D perhaps matches TRBD1 (6 bases). V was clipped by 0 bases and J by 4 bases, with 13 bases between them. The CDR3 sequence is 15 residues long. Germline CDR1 reads SGDLS; CDR2 reads YYNGEE. The CDR3 DNA is TGTGCCAGCAGCGTAGGCGGGGGGCTTAGCTATGGCTACACCTTC. This gives the protein CASSVGGGLSYGYTF.

The chain links TRBV5-8 to TRBJ1-2; tentatively, D is TRBD1 (6 bases). Between the trimmed V and J ends, which lost 0 bases and 6 bases, there was a span of 9 bases. The CDR3 totals 13 residues. Germline lookup yields CDR1 SGHTS and CDR2 YDEGEE. The CDR3 DNA sequence: TGTGCCAGCAGCTTGGCAGGGGAGGATGGCTACACCTTC. It encodes CASSLAGEDGYTF.

This chain joins TRBV14 and TRBJ2-1; TRBD2 matches at 7 bases. The CDR3 has 13 amino acids. From germline, CDR1 is SGHDN and CDR2 FVKESK. J lost 14 bases, V lost 4 bases, and 11 bases had no gene match. In nucleotides, the CDR3 is TGTGCCAGCAGCCGGCTATCGGCGGGAGAAGAGTTCTTC. This gives the protein CASSRLSAGEEFF.